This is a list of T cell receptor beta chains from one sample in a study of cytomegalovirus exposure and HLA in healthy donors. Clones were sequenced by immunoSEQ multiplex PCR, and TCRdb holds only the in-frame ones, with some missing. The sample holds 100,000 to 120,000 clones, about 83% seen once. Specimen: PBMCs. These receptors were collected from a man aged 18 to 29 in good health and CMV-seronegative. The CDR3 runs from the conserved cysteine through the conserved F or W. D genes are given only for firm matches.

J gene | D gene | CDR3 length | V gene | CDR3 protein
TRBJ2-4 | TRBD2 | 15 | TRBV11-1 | CASSFSSGTENIQYF
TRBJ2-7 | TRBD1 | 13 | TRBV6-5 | CASTPIQGAEQYF
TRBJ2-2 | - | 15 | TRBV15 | CATSAPAANTGELFF
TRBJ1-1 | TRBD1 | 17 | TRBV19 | CASRGTGWGLGNTEAFF
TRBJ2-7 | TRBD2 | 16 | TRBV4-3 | CASSQGTSGRTYEQYF
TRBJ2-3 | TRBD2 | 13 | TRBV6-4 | CASSERETDTQYF
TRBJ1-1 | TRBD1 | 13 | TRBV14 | CASSQTGGLDAFF
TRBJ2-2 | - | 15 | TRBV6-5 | CASSYSQGNTGELFF
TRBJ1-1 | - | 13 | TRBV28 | CASSLGGVTEAFF
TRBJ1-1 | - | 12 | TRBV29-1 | CSEYSPGTEAFF
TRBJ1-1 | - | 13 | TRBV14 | CASSLLMNTEAFF
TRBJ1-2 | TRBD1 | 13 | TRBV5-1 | CASSLTGDYGYTF
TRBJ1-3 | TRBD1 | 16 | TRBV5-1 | CASRRHTGEPGNTIYF
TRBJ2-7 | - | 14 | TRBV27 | CASSFSGGIYEQYF
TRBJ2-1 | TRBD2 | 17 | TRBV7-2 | CASSLALAGTTYNEQFF
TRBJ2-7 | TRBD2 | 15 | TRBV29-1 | CSVTEGLAGTYEQYF
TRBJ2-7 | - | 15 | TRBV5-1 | CASSPEGGRNYEQYF
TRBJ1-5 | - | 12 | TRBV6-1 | CASSPGLPFQHF
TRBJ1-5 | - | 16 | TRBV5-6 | CASSLTLGDGNQPQHF
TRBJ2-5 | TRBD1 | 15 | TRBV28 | CASSPGTVTQETQYF
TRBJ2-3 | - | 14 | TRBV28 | CASSLNRDPDTQYF
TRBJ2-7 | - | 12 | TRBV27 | CASSFSGYEQYF
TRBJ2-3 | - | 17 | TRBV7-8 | CASSLATVRADTDTQYF
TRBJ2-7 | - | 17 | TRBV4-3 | CASSQDGGGANSYEQYF
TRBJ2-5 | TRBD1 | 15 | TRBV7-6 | CASSRGQGPQETQYF
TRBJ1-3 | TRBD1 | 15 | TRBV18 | CASSSGTDSGNTIYF
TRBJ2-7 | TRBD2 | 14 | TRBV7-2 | CASSSPSGTHEQYF
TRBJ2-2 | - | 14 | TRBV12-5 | CASGNDRSTGELFF
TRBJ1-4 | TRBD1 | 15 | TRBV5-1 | CASSNLPRGLEKLFF
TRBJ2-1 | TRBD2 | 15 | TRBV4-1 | CASSPRRGLDNEQFF
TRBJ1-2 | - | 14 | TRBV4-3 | CASSQGQTPGGYTF
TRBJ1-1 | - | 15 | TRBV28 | CASSTGSEGGTEAFF
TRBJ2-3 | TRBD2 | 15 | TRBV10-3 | CAIRQTSGSRDTQYF
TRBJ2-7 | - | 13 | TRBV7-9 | CASSPQVSHEQYF
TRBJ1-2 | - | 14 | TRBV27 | CASSFFSRDNGYTF
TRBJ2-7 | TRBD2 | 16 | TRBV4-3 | CASSPYSGRGPYEQYF
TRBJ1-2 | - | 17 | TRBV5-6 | CASSLEVSGASNYGYTF
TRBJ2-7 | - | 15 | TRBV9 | CASSPSGGGGYEQYF
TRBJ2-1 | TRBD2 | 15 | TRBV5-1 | CASSSGLESGNEQFF
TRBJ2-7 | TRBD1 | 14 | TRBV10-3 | CAISLGTGAYEQYF
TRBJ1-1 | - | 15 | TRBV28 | CASSPPWEGVTEAFF
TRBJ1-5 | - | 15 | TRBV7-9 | CSSSFGPGLHQPQHF
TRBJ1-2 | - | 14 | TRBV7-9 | CASSPDRFLYGYTF
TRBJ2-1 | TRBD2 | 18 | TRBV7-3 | CASSLITSGSSSYNEQFF
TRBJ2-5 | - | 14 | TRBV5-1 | CASSLDSARGAQYF
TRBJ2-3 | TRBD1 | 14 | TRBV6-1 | CASNPTGVRDTQYF
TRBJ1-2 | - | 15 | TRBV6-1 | CASSEPGKFNYGYTF
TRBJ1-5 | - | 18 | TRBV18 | CASSPIAVGITGNQPQHF
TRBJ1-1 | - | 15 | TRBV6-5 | CASSPSDTLNTEAFF
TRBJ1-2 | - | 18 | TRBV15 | CATSRDGRRKGGDYGYTF
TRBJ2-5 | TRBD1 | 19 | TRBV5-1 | CASSLILTGGGGRQETQYF